This TCR beta chain emerged from a study of blood T cell repertoires in COVID-19. Across the whole study: The samples span acute and convalescent COVID-19 from the United States, Italy and Spain. PBMCs, B-cell-depleted T cells, or T cells provided the cDNA or gDNA that made up the material.

V was cut by 6 bases and J by 8 bases, with 19 bases left in between. This CDR3 contains 14 residues. Germline CDR1 reads MNHNY; CDR2 reads SVGAGI (reference sequence). Original methodology: By means of reference gene primer amplification, nucleated cell counts were estimated. The table came from immunoSEQ multiplex PCR; TCRdb's copy has only in-frame clones and leaves some out. The V and J calls and the clone size are those of that table, but D and trimming were determined from the DNA. The data show about 130,000 clones, about 86% seen once. Sequencing was done on a sample of peripheral blood. The sequence was collected from a woman between 50 and 59 years old with acute or convalescent COVID-19. The chain is built from TRBV6-6 and TRBJ1-2, with D perhaps TRBD1 (5 bases). The CDR3 region is CASRYINGHTGYTF. CDR3 coding DNA: TGTGCCAGCAGGTACATTAATGGACACACGGGCTACACCTTC.